A single sample gave rise to the 16 T cell receptor beta chains below, sequenced in a study of control samples from healthy donors and cancer patients. The table came from immunoSEQ multiplex PCR; TCRdb's copy has only in-frame clones and leaves some out. The sample contains 150,000 to 190,000 clones, roughly 93% of which appear only once. Sequenced input: blood. The source is a man in his fifties or sixties in good health.

V and J are TRBV11-1 and TRBJ2-1; TRBD1 is a possible D gene (6 bases). The V gene lost 5 bases and the J gene lost 6 bases, with 11 bases spanning the gap. The CDR3 sequence is 13 residues long. In germline, CDR1 is SGHAT, CDR2 FQDESV (reference sequence). The CDR3 is CASSGDTFNEQFF. The CDR3 bases are TGTGCCAGCAGCGGGGACACGTTCAATGAGCAGTTCTTC.

The chain recombines TRBV19 with TRBJ1-1, with 10 nucleotides matching TRBD1. J gave up 1 base and V 6 bases, and 2 bases lay outside the gene matches. There are 14 residues in the CDR3. Germline V lookup: CDR1 LNHDA, CDR2 SQIVND (reference sequence). CDR3 sequence (DNA): TGTGCCAGTAGCAGACAGGGGGCGAACACTGAAGCTTTCTTT. Protein product: CASSRQGANTEAFF.

This clone appeared a few times. V usage is TRBV7-2 and J usage is TRBJ2-3; 9 nucleotides agree with TRBD2. The CDR3 loop spans 15 amino acids. Trimming removed 4 bases from V and 4 bases from J; junction bases left unmatched: 6. Germline assignment: CDR1 SGHTA and CDR2 FQGNSA. The CDR3 loop is CASSSIAGVADTQYF. The CDR3 nucleotides are TGTGCCAGCAGCTCAATAGCGGGAGTGGCAGATACGCAGTATTTT. Supplemented by reference TRBV7-2 and TRBJ2-3, the full variable domain reads GAGVSQSPSNKVTEKGKDVELRCDPISGHTALYWYRQSLGQGLEFLIYFQGNSAPDKSGLPSDRFSAERTGGSVSTLTIQRTQQEDSAVYLCASSSIAGVADTQYFGPGTRLTVL.

The rearrangement uses TRBV6-5 and TRBJ1-5; D gene ambiguous. Germline CDR1 and CDR2: MNHEY and SVGAGI. V shed 6 bases and J shed 7 bases, with 16 bases lying between them. The CDR3 totals 14 residues. Here the CDR3 DNA reads TGTGCCAGCAGCCCCGACGGGCCAGGACAGCCCCAGCATTTT. This translates into CASSPDGPGQPQHF.

The CDR3, as DNA: TGTGCCAGCAGCCCAAGGACAGGGGGCTTCACTGAAGCTTTCTTT. Translating it yields CASSPRTGGFTEAFF. The chain carries TRBV3-1 (or the pseudogene TRBV3-2) and TRBJ1-1; 11 bases agree with TRBD1. Germline V gene sequence: CDR1 LGHDT, CDR2 YNNKEL (reference sequence). The CDR3 is 15 amino acids. V dropped 4 bases and J dropped 4; count of bases not matched to a gene: 5.

The chain carries TRBV6-4 and TRBJ2-3; maybe TRBD1 (5 bases). CDR1 and CDR2 from the germline V gene are MRHNA and SNTAGT. The CDR3 covers 15 residues. The V end was cut by 6 bases, the J end by 0 bases, with 13 bases between. The CDR3 protein is CASSPDSFSTDTQYF. The CDR3, as DNA: TGTGCCAGCAGCCCCGACAGTTTTAGCACAGATACGCAGTATTTT.

The gene calls are TRBV7-9 and TRBJ2-7; the D gene is possibly TRBD2 (5 bases). This CDR3 region has 14 residues. The V gene's germline CDR1 is SEHNR and CDR2 FQNEAQ (reference sequence). The ends were cut back, 2 bases at V and 0 bases at J, with 8 bases in the middle. In nucleotides, the CDR3 is TGTGCCAGCAGCTTAAACCGGGACTCCTACGAGCAGTACTTC. This codes for CASSLNRDSYEQYF.

This clone has just a few counts. The rearrangement uses TRBV19 and TRBJ1-2; D perhaps matches TRBD1 (5 bases). Trimming took 5 bases from V and 5 from J, leaving 12 bases between them. The germline V gene has CDR1 LNHDA and CDR2 SQIVND (reference sequence). This CDR3 region has 13 residues. DNA for the CDR3: TGTGCCAGTAGTTATGACAGTATGTATGGCTACACCTTC. Encoded protein: CASSYDSMYGYTF.

The V call is TRBV7-2, the J call TRBJ2-4; D may be TRBD1 (6 bases). The CDR3 extends over 15 amino acids. Germline V gene sequence: CDR1 SGHTA, CDR2 FQGNSA. V dropped 4 bases and J dropped 3 bases, with 13 bases sitting between them. CDR3 coding DNA: TGTGCCAGCAGCTCTCGGACAGAGAGCAAAAACATTCAGTACTTC. Protein: CASSSRTESKNIQYF.

The chain couples TRBV28 to TRBJ2-7, with D perhaps being TRBD1 or TRBD2 (5 bases each). V lost 1 base to trimming and J lost 3 bases, with 13 bases between them. CDR1 is MDHEN and CDR2 is SYDVKM in the germline V gene. There are 15 residues in the CDR3. CDR3 in amino acids: CASSLFAGGSYEQYF. As DNA, the CDR3 is TGTGCCAGCAGTTTATTTGCTGGGGGAAGCTACGAGCAGTACTTC.

This sequence joins TRBV7-8 and TRBJ1-1, with D perhaps matching TRBD1 (5 bases). The CDR3 runs 15 residues. The germline V gene has CDR1 SGHVS and CDR2 FQNEAQ. V lost 5 bases and J lost 4, with 17 bases in between. For the CDR3, the DNA is TGTGCCAGCAGCCTGGACGGTGGGGCTGGCACTGAAGCTTTCTTT. Its translation is CASSLDGGAGTEAFF.

The chain combines TRBV28 with TRBJ1-5; D is perhaps TRBD1 (5 bases). The CDR3 contains 14 residues. Trimming took off 6 bases at V and 5 bases at J, with 14 bases between the two ends. The germline V gene has CDR1 MDHEN and CDR2 SYDVKM. CDR3 sequence: CASSAGGEDQPQHF. In DNA, the CDR3 is TGTGCCAGCAGCGCGGGGGGGGAGGATCAGCCCCAGCATTTT.

This clone was seen only once. The rearrangement links TRBV10-3 to TRBJ2-7; 8 bases fit TRBD2. CDR1 ENHRY and CDR2 SYGVKD come from the germline V gene. V trimming: 3 bases; J trimming: 3 bases; junction bases outside the gene matches: 4. The CDR3 totals 14 residues. CDR3 sequence (DNA): TGTGCCATCAGTGAAGCGGGAGCACACTACGAGCAGTACTTC. This encodes CAISEAGAHYEQYF.

The CDR3 loop is CASSFRDRYGYTF. The DNA of the CDR3 is TGTGCCAGCAGTTTCCGGGATCGGTATGGCTACACCTTC. The chain joins TRBV6-5 to TRBJ1-2; D not certain. The germline CDR1 and CDR2 sequences are MNHEY and SVGAGI. Trimming pared 4 bases from V and 5 bases from J, leaving 11 bases between. The CDR3 covers 13 residues.

Of note for this clone: An end of the junction differs from the germline gene, which may be a read error. The chain joins TRBV28 to TRBJ1-3; D is possibly TRBD1 (5 bases). The CDR3 loop spans 11 amino acids. Germline CDR1 is MDHEN and CDR2 is SYDVKM. The CDR3 bases are TGTGCCAGTGTACGTGGGGGTCTCTTCCAGTTT. Amino acids: CASVRGGLFQF.

The chain is built from TRBV9 and TRBJ2-7; 8 bases line up with TRBD1. Germline trimming cut 0 bases from V and 1 base from J; bases unmatched to any gene: 3. Germline V gene lookup returns CDR1 SGDLS and CDR2 YYNGEE. The CDR3 consists of 15 residues. The CDR3 loop is CASSVGWTGSYEQYF. Here the CDR3 DNA reads TGTGCCAGCAGCGTAGGCTGGACAGGGTCCTACGAGCAGTACTTC.